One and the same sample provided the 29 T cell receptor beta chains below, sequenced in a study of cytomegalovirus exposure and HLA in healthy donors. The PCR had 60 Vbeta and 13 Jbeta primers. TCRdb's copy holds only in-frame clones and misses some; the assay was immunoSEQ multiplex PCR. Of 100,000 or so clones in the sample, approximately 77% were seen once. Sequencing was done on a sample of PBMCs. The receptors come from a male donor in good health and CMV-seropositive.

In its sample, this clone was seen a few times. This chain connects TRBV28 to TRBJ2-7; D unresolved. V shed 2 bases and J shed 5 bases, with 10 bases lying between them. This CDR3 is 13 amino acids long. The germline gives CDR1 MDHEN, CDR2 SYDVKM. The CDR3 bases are TGTGCCAGCAGTTTAGAGACGAGGAACGAGCAGTACTTC. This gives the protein CASSLETRNEQYF.

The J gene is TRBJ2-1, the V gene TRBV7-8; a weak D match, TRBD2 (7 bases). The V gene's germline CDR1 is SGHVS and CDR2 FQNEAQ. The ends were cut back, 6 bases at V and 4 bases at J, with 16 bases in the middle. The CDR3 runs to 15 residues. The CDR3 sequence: CASSPGRGPYNEQFF. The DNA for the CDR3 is TGTGCCAGCAGTCCAGGGCGGGGGCCTTACAATGAGCAGTTCTTC.

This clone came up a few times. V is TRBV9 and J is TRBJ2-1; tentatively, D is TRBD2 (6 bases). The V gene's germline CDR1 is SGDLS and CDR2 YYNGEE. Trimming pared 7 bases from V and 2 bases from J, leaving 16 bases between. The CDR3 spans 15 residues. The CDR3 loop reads CASGTGLRAYNEQFF. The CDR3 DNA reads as TGTGCCAGCGGCACGGGACTGAGGGCCTACAATGAGCAGTTCTTC. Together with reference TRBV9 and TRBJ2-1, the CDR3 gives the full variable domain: DSGVTQTPKHLITATGQRVTLRCSPRSGDLSVYWYQQSLDQGLQFLIQYYNGEERAKGNILERFSAQQFPDLHSELNLSSLELGDSALYFCASGTGLRAYNEQFFGPGTRLTVL.

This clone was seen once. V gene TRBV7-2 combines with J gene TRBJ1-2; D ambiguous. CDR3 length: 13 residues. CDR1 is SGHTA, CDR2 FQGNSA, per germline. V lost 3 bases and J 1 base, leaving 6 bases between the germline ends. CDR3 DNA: TGTGCCAGCAGCTTGACATTTAACTATGGCTACACCTTC. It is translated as CASSLTFNYGYTF.

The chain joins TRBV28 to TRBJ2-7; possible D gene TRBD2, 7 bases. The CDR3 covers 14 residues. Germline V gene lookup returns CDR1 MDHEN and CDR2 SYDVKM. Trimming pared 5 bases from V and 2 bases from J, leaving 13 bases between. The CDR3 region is CASSPKGGPYEQYF. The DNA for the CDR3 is TGTGCCAGCAGTCCCAAGGGGGGGCCCTACGAGCAGTACTTC.

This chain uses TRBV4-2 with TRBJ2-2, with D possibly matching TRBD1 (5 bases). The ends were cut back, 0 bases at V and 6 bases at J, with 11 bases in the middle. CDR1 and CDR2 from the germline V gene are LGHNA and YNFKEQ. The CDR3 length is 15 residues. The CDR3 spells CASSQERQGPGELFF. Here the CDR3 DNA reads TGTGCCAGCAGCCAAGAGCGGCAGGGCCCCGGGGAGCTGTTTTTT.

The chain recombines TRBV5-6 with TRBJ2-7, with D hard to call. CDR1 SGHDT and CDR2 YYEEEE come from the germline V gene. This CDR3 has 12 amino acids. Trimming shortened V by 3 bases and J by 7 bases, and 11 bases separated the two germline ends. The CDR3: CASSSLGSEQYF. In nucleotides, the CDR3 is TGTGCCAGCAGCTCTCTCGGTAGTGAGCAGTACTTC.

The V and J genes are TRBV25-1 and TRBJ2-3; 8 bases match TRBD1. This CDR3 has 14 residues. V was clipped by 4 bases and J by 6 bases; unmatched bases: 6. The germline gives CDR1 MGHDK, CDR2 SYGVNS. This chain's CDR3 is CASSGYRGTDTQYF. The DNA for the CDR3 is TGTGCCAGCAGTGGTTACAGGGGGACGGATACGCAGTATTTT.

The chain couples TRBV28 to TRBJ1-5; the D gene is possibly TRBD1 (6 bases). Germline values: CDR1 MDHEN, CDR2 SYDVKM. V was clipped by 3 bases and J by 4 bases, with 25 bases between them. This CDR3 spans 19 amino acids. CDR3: CASSLMPTTGRGGNQPQHF. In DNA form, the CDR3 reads TGTGCCAGCAGTTTGATGCCGACCACAGGGAGAGGGGGAAATCAGCCCCAGCATTTT. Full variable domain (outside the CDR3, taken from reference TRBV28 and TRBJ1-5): DVKVTQSSRYLVKRTGEKVFLECVQDMDHENMFWYRQDPGLGLRLIYFSYDVKMKEKGDIPEGYSVSREKKERFSLILESASTNQTSMYLCASSLMPTTGRGGNQPQHFGDGTRLSIL.

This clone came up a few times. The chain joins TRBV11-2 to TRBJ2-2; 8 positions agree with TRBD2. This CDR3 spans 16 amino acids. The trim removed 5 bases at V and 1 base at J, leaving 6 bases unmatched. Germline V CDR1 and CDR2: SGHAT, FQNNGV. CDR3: CASSRPGLGNTGELFF. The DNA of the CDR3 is TGTGCCAGCAGCCGTCCGGGACTAGGGAACACCGGGGAGCTGTTTTTT. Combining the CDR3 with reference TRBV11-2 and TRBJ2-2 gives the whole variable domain EAGVAQSPRYKIIEKRQSVAFWCNPISGHATLYWYQQILGQGPKLLIQFQNNGVVDDSQLPKDRFSAERLKGVDSTLKIQPAKLEDSAVYLCASSRPGLGNTGELFFGEGSRLTVL.

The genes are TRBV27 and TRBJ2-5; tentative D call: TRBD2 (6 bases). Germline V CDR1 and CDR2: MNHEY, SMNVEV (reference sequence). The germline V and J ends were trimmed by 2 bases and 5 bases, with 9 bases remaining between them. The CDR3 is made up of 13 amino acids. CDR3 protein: CASSLTSWETQYF. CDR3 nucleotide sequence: TGTGCCAGCAGTTTAACTAGCTGGGAGACCCAGTACTTC.

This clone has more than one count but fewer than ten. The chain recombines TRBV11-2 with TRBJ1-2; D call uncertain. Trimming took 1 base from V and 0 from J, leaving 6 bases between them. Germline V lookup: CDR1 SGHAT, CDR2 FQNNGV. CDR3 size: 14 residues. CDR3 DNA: TGTGCCAGCAGCTTAGTTACTTCTAACTATGGCTACACCTTC. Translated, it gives CASSLVTSNYGYTF.

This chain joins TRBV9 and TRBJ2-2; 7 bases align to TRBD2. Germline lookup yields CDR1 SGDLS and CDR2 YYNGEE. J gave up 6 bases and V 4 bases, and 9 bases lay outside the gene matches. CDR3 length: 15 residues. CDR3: CASSPRDYPPGELFF. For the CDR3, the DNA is TGTGCCAGCAGCCCGAGGGACTACCCTCCCGGGGAGCTGTTTTTT.

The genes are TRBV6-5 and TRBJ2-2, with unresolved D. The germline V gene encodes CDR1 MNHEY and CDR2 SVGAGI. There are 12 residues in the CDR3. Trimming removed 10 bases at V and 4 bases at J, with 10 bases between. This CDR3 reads CATSRPTGELFF. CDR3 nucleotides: TGTGCCACCTCTCGTCCCACCGGGGAGCTGTTTTTT.

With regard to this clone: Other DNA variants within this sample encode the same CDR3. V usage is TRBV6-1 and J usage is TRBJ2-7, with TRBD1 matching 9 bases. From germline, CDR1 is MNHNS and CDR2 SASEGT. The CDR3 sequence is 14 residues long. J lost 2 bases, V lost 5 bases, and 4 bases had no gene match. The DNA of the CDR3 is TGTGCCAGCAGTCGACAGGGGGGTGCCTACGAGCAGTACTTC. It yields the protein CASSRQGGAYEQYF.

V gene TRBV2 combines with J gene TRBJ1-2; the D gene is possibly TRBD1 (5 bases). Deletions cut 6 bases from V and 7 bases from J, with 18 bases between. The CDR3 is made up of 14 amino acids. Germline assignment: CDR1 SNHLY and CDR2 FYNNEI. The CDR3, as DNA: TGTGCCAGCAGACCGACGACAGTTGGTCGTGGCTACACCTTC. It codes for CASRPTTVGRGYTF.

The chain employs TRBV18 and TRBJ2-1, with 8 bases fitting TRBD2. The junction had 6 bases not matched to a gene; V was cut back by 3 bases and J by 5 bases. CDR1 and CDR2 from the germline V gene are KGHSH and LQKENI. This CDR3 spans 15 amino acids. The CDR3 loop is CASSPLAGRNNEQFF. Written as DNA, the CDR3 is TGTGCCAGCTCACCCTTAGCGGGGAGAAACAATGAGCAGTTCTTC.

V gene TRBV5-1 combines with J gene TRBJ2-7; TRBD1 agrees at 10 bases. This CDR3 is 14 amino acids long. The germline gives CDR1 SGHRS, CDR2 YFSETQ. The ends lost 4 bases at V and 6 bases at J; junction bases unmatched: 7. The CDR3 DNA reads TGCGCCAGCAGCCTTGCGGGACAGGGGCGCGAGCAGTACTTC. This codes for CASSLAGQGREQYF.

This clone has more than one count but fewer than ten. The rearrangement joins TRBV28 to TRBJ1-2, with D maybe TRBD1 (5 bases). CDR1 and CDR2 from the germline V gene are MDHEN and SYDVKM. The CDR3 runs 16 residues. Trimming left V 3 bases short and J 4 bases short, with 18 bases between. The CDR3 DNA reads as TGTGCCAGCAGTTTCAGGGTGGTGTTCCCTGCCTATGGCTACACCTTC. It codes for CASSFRVVFPAYGYTF.

The CDR3 coding sequence is TGCAGCGTGGGACTAGCTCGGGATGAGCAGTTCTTC. This codes for CSVGLARDEQFF. The chain couples TRBV29-1 to TRBJ2-1, with 9 nucleotides matching TRBD2. Germline V lookup: CDR1 SQVTM, CDR2 ANQGSEA. The CDR3 extends over 12 amino acids. Trimming took 6 bases from V and 8 from J; bases not matched to a gene: 5.

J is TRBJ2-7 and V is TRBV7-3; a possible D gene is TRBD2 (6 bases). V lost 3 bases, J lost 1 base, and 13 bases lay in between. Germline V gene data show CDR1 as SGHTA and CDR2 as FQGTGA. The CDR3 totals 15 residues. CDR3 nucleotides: TGTGCCAGCAGCTTCGCGGGGACCGGATCCTACGAGCAGTACTTC. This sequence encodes CASSFAGTGSYEQYF.

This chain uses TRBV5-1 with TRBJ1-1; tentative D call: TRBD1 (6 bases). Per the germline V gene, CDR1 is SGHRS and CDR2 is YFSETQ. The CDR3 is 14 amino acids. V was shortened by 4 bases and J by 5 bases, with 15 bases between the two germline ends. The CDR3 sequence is CASSGPGVGTEAFF. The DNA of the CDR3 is TGCGCCAGCAGCGGACCAGGGGTCGGGACTGAAGCTTTCTTT.

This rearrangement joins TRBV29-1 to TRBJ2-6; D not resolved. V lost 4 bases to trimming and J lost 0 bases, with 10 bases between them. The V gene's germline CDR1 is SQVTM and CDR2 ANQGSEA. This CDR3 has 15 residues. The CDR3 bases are TGCAGCGTTGGTATCCCCCTCTCTGGGGCCAACGTCCTGACTTTC. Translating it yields CSVGIPLSGANVLTF.

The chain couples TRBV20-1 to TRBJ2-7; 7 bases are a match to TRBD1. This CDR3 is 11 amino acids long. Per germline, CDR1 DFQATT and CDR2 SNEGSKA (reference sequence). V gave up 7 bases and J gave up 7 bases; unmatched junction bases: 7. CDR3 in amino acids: CSGAGGWEQYF. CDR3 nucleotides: TGCAGTGGGGCAGGGGGTTGGGAGCAGTACTTC.

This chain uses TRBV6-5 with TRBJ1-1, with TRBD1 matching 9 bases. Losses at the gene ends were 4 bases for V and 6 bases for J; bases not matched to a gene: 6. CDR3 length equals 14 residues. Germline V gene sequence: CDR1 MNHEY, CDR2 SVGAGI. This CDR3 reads CASSWDRDAAEAFF. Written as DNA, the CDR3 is TGTGCCAGCAGTTGGGACAGGGATGCCGCTGAAGCTTTCTTT.

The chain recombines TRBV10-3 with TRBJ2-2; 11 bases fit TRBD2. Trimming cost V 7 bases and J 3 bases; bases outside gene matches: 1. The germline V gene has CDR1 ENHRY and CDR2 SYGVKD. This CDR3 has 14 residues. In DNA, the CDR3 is TGTGCCATCATGGGACTAGCGGACACCGGGGAGCTGTTTTTT. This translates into CAIMGLADTGELFF.

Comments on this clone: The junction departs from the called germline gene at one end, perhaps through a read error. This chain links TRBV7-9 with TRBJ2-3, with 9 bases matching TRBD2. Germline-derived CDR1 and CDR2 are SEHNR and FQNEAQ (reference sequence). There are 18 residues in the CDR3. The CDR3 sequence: CSSSSTGRLAGHPDTQYF. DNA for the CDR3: TGTTCCAGCAGCTCGACCGGACGGCTAGCGGGACACCCAGATACGCAGTATTTT.

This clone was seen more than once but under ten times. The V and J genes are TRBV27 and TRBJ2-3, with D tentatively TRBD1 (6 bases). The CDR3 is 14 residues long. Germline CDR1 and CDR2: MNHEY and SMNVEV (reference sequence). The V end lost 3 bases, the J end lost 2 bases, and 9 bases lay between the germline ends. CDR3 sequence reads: CASSFDRSTDTQYF. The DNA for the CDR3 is TGTGCCAGCAGTTTTGACAGGTCCACAGATACGCAGTATTTT.

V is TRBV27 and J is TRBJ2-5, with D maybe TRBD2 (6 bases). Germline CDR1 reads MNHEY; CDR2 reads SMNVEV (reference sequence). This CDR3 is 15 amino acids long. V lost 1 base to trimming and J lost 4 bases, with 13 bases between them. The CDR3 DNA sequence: TGTGCCAGCAGTTTATTTCGGGAGAGGGGAGAGACCCAGTACTTC. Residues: CASSLFRERGETQYF.